The following is a T cell receptor beta chain sequence with its context. The sample belongs to a study of blood T cell repertoires in COVID-19. Whole-study context: Sites in the United States, Italy and Spain provided acute and convalescent COVID-19 samples. In each case, the material was cDNA or gDNA derived from T cells, B-cell-depleted T cells, or PBMCs.

The CDR3 has 14 amino acids. V trimming: 6 bases; J trimming: 4 bases; junction bases outside the gene matches: 7. The germline V gene encodes CDR1 ENHRY and CDR2 SYGVKD. Seattle participants joined during active infection and were tracked over time. Authors' analysis steps: Reference gene primers were amplified, and this amplification served to estimate nucleated cell counts. Generated by immunoSEQ multiplex PCR, the TCRdb table keeps only in-frame clones and is missing some. V and J calls and clone size are as listed in that table; D and trimming were resolved from the DNA. The table records roughly 100,000 clones, roughly 90% of them present only once.

This sequence originates from a woman aged 50 to 60 with COVID-19, enrolled during active disease. The sample was peripheral blood. The rearrangement links TRBV10-3 to TRBJ1-2; 8 bases line up with TRBD1. The CDR3 bases are TGTGCCATCAGCGGATCTGACAGGGGCTATGGCTACACCTTC. Translated: CAISGSDRGYGYTF.